The 19 T cell receptor beta chains below all came from one sample that was sequenced in a study of blood T cells in healthy people across ages. A second PCR of roughly 7 to 11 cycles used a sample-barcoded 5' primer and a J-beta primer mix. From the 5' RACE reads, TCRdb called clonotypes with MiXCR, one entry per CDR3 protein. The sample carries around 1,900,000 distinct CDR3 sequences, about two fifths recorded once. Sequencing was performed on blood. These receptors were collected from a human donor in good health.

This clonotype has only a few counts. The chain combines TRBV4-1 with TRBJ2-1; D is possibly TRBD1 or TRBD2 (5 bases each). Per the germline V gene, CDR1 is MGHRA and CDR2 is YSYEKL. Trimming stripped 4 bases from V and 4 bases from J, with 14 bases between. The CDR3 contains 15 residues. CDR3 sequence: CASSLIGTGYNEQFF. The CDR3 DNA is TGCGCCAGCAGCCTCATAGGGACGGGGTACAATGAGCAGTTCTTC.

The V call is TRBV5-1, the J call TRBJ2-5, with D possibly TRBD1 on 6 matching bases. Germline V gene data show CDR1 as SGHRS and CDR2 as YFSETQ. The V gene lost 0 bases and the J gene lost 1 base, with 10 bases spanning the gap. The CDR3 has 15 amino acids. DNA of the CDR3: TGCGCCAGCAGCTTGGTACAGGGTCGCCAAGAGACCCAGTACTTC. It translates to CASSLVQGRQETQYF. The full variable domain, its missing parts supplied by reference TRBV5-1 and TRBJ2-5, is KAGVTQTPRYLIKTRGQQVTLSCSPISGHRSVSWYQQTPGQGLQFLFEYFSETQRNKGNFPGRFSGRQFSNSRSEMNVSTLELGDSALYLCASSLVQGRQETQYFGPGTRLLVL.

With respect to this clonotype: At one end, the junction sequence differs from germline, possibly due to a read error. The genes are TRBV19 and TRBJ2-1; D possibly corresponds to TRBD1 (5 bases). This CDR3 has 16 residues. Germline CDR1 and CDR2: LNHDA and SQIVND (reference sequence). The CDR3 region is CASSMSRAGSHNEQFF. In DNA form, the CDR3 reads TGTGCCAGTAGTATGAGCAGGGCCGGCTCCCACAATGAGCAGTTCTTC.

This clonotype has just a few counts. The chain carries TRBV25-1 and TRBJ1-5; TRBD1 matches 8 bases. The germline V gene encodes CDR1 MGHDK and CDR2 SYGVNS. With 3 bases clipped from V and 6 bases from J, the junction kept 4 bases outside the gene matches. This CDR3 spans 14 amino acids. The CDR3 loop reads CASSEGTGVQPQHF. The CDR3 DNA is TGTGCCAGCAGTGAGGGGACAGGCGTTCAGCCCCAGCATTTT.

V usage is TRBV5-1 and J usage is TRBJ2-1, with D unclear. From germline, CDR1 is SGHRS and CDR2 YFSETQ. The CDR3 is 15 residues long. V lost 6 bases and J 0 bases, leaving 13 bases between the germline ends. Here the CDR3 DNA reads TGCGCCAGCAAAGGAGCCCCAAGCTCCTACAATGAGCAGTTCTTC. It is translated as CASKGAPSSYNEQFF.

This clonotype has more than one count but fewer than ten. The chain recombines TRBV20-1 with TRBJ2-1, with 10 bases identical to TRBD2. The CDR3 loop spans 16 amino acids. J gave up 3 bases and V 3 bases, and 8 bases lay outside the gene matches. Per germline, CDR1 DFQATT and CDR2 SNEGSKA (reference sequence). In DNA, the CDR3 is TGCAGTGCTAGGGGTTTAGCGGGGGGCCTCTACAATGAGCAGTTCTTC. It encodes CSARGLAGGLYNEQFF.

The chain employs TRBV7-2 and TRBJ1-2; D is undetermined. Deletions cut 5 bases from V and 10 bases from J, with 17 bases between. Germline V gene sequence: CDR1 SGHTA, CDR2 FQGNSA. There are 13 residues in the CDR3. The CDR3 here is CASSLGREGVYTF. CDR3 nucleotides: TGTGCCAGCAGCCTAGGGAGGGAGGGCGTCTACACCTTC. Using reference TRBV7-2 and TRBJ1-2 for the parts outside the CDR3, the full variable domain is GAGVSQSPSNKVTEKGKDVELRCDPISGHTALYWYRQSLGQGLEFLIYFQGNSAPDKSGLPSDRFSAERTGGSVSTLTIQRTQQEDSAVYLCASSLGREGVYTFGSGTRLTVV.

The chain is built from TRBV12-3 or TRBV12-4 and TRBJ1-3; D unresolved. Between the trimmed V and J ends, which lost 1 base and 0 bases, there was a span of 13 bases. This CDR3 has 17 amino acids. The CDR3 DNA sequence: TGTGCCAGCAGTTTAGTCCCATTTGGGAGCTCTGGAAACACCATATATTTT. Amino acid sequence: CASSLVPFGSSGNTIYF.

This chain uses TRBV7-7 with TRBJ2-5; D not certain. The CDR3 loop spans 15 amino acids. Germline V CDR1 and CDR2: SSHAT, FNYEAQ (reference sequence). V was clipped by 1 base and J by 4 bases, with 13 bases between them. DNA for the CDR3: TGTGCCAGCAGCTTAGAGGGCACCCCCTCAGAGACCCAGTACTTC. This encodes CASSLEGTPSETQYF.

The rearrangement links TRBV7-9 to TRBJ1-1; tentatively, D is TRBD1 (6 bases). The CDR3 consists of 13 residues. V was clipped by 5 bases and J by 10 bases, with 17 bases between them. CDR1 and CDR2 (germline): SEHNR, FQNEAQ (reference sequence). CDR3 protein: CASSKEGVSGAFF. The CDR3 DNA follows: TGTGCCAGCAGCAAGGAGGGGGTCTCGGGAGCTTTCTTT.

This clonotype was seen only a few times. V gene TRBV6-2 or TRBV6-3 combines with J gene TRBJ2-5; D is uncertain. Germline values: CDR1 MNHEY, CDR2 SVGEGT. V lost 4 bases and J lost 3, with 15 bases in between. The CDR3 is 15 residues long. CDR3 coding DNA: TGTGCCAGCAGTTTGCCGAGTTACCTCGAAGAGACCCAGTACTTC. Protein: CASSLPSYLEETQYF.

The rearrangement joins TRBV4-2 to TRBJ1-2, with D perhaps matching TRBD1 (5 bases). The CDR3 length is 13 residues. Germline lookup yields CDR1 LGHNA and CDR2 YNFKEQ. The V and J ends lost 0 bases and 7 bases respectively, with 9 bases between them. The CDR3 DNA reads TGTGCCAGCAGCCAAGATAATGGGGCTGGCTACACCTTC. Its protein product is CASSQDNGAGYTF.

The CDR3 reads CASSLSFGTYNTEAFF. The CDR3 nucleotides read TGTGCCAGCAGTTTAAGTTTTGGCACCTATAACACTGAAGCTTTCTTT. The rearrangement uses TRBV27 and TRBJ1-1; D is ambiguous. V was clipped by 2 bases and J by 2 bases, with 15 bases between them. The CDR3 length is 16 residues. CDR1 is MNHEY, CDR2 SMNVEV, per germline (reference sequence).

The chain links TRBV7-9 to TRBJ2-1, with D possibly called TRBD1 or TRBD2 (5 bases each). The germline V and J ends were trimmed by 5 bases and 0 bases, with 11 bases remaining between them. CDR3 length equals 15 residues. CDR1 and CDR2 from the germline V gene are SEHNR and FQNEAQ (reference sequence). This chain's CDR3 is CASSPKGPSYNEQFF. As DNA, the CDR3 is TGTGCCAGCAGCCCAAAGGGACCCTCCTACAATGAGCAGTTCTTC.

This clonotype was observed a few times. This chain connects TRBV7-9 to TRBJ1-1; D is unresolved. The length of the CDR3 is 13 residues. CDR1 and CDR2 from the germline V gene are SEHNR and FQNEAQ (reference sequence). Trimming left V 0 bases short and J 6 bases short, with 8 bases between. The CDR3 DNA reads TGTGCCAGCAGCTTAGCGCAGAGACCTGAAGCTTTCTTT. Its translation: CASSLAQRPEAFF.

This clonotype has only a few counts. This sequence joins TRBV9 and TRBJ2-4; tentatively, D is TRBD1 (6 bases). Germline CDR1 SGDLS, CDR2 YYNGEE. This CDR3 region has 16 residues. The V end lost 6 bases, the J end lost 2 bases, and 18 bases lay between the germline ends. As DNA, the CDR3 is TGTGCCAGCACCCTACGGGACAACGAACCCAAAAACATTCAGTACTTC. Protein sequence: CASTLRDNEPKNIQYF.

The rearrangement uses TRBV5-1 and TRBJ2-7, with 7 nucleotides matching TRBD1. The V gene end was trimmed by 3 bases and the J gene end by 3 bases; junction bases not matched to a gene: 12. CDR3 length: 16 amino acids. Germline V gene sequence: CDR1 SGHRS, CDR2 YFSETQ. The CDR3 nucleotides are TGCGCCAGCAGCTCATTATCAGGGGGAAGCGGCTACGAGCAGTACTTC. This translates into CASSSLSGGSGYEQYF.

This clonotype was seen more than once but under ten times. The chain employs TRBV6-6 and TRBJ1-5; perhaps TRBD1 as D (5 bases). The V gene's germline CDR1 is MNHNY and CDR2 SVGAGI (reference sequence). The CDR3 extends over 16 amino acids. V dropped 5 bases and J dropped 0 bases, with 14 bases sitting between them. The CDR3 reads CASSPPGPRSNQPQHF. The CDR3 DNA reads as TGTGCCAGCAGTCCCCCGGGACCCCGTAGCAATCAGCCCCAGCATTTT.

The rearrangement joins TRBV10-3 to TRBJ2-7, with 13 bases identical to TRBD2. This CDR3 comprises 18 residues. V shed 4 bases and J 4 bases; nucleotides not matched to a gene: 13. Germline values: CDR1 ENHRY, CDR2 SYGVKD. The CDR3 is CAISGWTSGGPGRYEQYF. The CDR3 DNA follows: TGTGCCATCAGTGGATGGACTAGCGGGGGACCTGGACGGTACGAGCAGTACTTC.